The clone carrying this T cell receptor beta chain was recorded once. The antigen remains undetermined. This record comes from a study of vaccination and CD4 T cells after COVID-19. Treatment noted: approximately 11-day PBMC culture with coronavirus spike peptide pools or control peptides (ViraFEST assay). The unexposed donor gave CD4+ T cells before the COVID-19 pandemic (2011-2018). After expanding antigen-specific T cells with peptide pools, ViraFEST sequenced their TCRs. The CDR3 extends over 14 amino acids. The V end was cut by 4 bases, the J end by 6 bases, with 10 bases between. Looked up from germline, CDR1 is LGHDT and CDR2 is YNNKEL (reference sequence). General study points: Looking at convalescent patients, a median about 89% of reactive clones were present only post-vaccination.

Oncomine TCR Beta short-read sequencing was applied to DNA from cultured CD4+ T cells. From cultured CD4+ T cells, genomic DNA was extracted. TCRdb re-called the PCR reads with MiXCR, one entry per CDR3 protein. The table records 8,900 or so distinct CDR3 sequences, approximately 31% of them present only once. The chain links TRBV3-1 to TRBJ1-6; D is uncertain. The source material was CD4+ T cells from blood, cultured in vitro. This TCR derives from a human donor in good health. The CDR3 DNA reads TGTGCCAGCAGCCCCAGCAGGCCTAATTCACCCCTCCACTTT. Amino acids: CASSPSRPNSPLHF.